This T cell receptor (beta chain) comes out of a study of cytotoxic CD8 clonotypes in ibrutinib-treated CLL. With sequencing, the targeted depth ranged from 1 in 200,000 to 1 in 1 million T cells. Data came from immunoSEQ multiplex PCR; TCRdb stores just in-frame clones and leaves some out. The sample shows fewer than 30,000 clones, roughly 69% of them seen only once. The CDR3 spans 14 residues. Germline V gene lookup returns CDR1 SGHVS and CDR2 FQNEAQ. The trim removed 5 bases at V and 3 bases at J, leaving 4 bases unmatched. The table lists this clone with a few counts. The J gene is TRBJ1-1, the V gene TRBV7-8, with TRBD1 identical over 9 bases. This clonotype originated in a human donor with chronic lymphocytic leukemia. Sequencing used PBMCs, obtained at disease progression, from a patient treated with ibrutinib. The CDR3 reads CASSNGQGHTEAFF. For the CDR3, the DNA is TGTGCCAGCAGCAACGGACAGGGGCACACTGAAGCTTTCTTT.